Below, 26 T cell receptor beta chains from the same sample are listed, as sequenced in a study of Graves' ophthalmopathy and Graves' hyperthyroidism. RNA transcripts were the source from which TCR beta CDR3 regions were amplified. First-round RT-PCR used HTBI primers; second-round multiplex PCR followed. Each CDR3 protein is one row after TCRdb ran MiXCR on the multiplex PCR reads. The top ten clones hold roughly 12% of a sample with 340,000 or so distinct CDR3 sequences, about a sixth of them seen once. The specimen was peripheral blood. Receptor source: an adult man with Graves' ophthalmopathy.

This clonotype appeared many times. The chain links TRBV5-1 to TRBJ1-5, with 9 bases lining up with TRBD1. This CDR3 contains 15 residues. Germline V gives CDR1 SGHRS, CDR2 YFSETQ. J was trimmed by 6 bases and V by 3 bases; bases with no gene match: 7. CDR3 in amino acids: CASSSGTGRGQPQHF. The DNA for the CDR3 is TGCGCCAGCAGCTCCGGGACAGGGAGGGGTCAGCCCCAGCATTTT.

This clonotype was observed at least ten times. The V gene is TRBV3-1, the J gene TRBJ1-2; tentatively, D is TRBD1 (5 bases). V was pared by 5 bases and J by 0 bases, with 13 bases between. CDR3 length equals 15 residues. CDR1 is LGHDT, CDR2 YNNKEL, per germline (reference sequence). The CDR3 DNA follows: TGTGCCAGCAGCTACCAGACAGACTCTAACTATGGCTACACCTTC. As protein: CASSYQTDSNYGYTF.

This clonotype was seen many times. The chain carries TRBV6-1 and TRBJ1-1, with D perhaps TRBD1 (5 bases). Trimming pared 3 bases from V and 0 bases from J, leaving 11 bases between. This CDR3 has 15 amino acids. Germline V lookup: CDR1 MNHNS, CDR2 SASEGT. CDR3 sequence: CASSDGALLNTEAFF. The CDR3 DNA follows: TGTGCCAGCAGTGATGGGGCTTTATTGAACACTGAAGCTTTCTTT.

This clonotype has ten or more counts. This chain links TRBV15 with TRBJ2-5, with 7 bases fitting TRBD1. The length of the CDR3 is 16 residues. CDR1 and CDR2 (germline): LNHNV, YYDKDF (reference sequence). The ends lost 3 bases at V and 0 bases at J; junction bases unmatched: 7. The CDR3 region is CATSRRTGGNQETQYF. CDR3 coding DNA: TGTGCCACCAGCAGGAGGACAGGAGGCAACCAAGAGACCCAGTACTTC. The variable domain in full, completed from reference TRBV15 and TRBJ2-5, reads DAMVIQNPRYQVTQFGKPVTLSCSQTLNHNVMYWYQQKSSQAPKLLFHYYDKDFNNEADTPDNFQSRRPNTSFCFLDIRSPGLGDTAMYLCATSRRTGGNQETQYFGPGTRLLVL.

As regards this clonotype: Mismatch with germline at one junction end may stem from a read error. The chain recombines TRBV28 with TRBJ1-2, with 7 bases that match TRBD1. From germline, CDR1 is MDHEN and CDR2 SYDVKM. CDR3 length equals 12 residues. The CDR3 DNA reads TGTGCCAGCATCTCCGGGACAGATGGCTACATCTTC. Translating it yields CASISGTDGYIF.

This clonotype was recorded at least ten times. This rearrangement joins TRBV2 to TRBJ2-2; 8 bases align to TRBD2. The J segment lost 1 base and the V segment lost 5 bases, leaving 9 bases of the junction unmatched. The germline CDR1 and CDR2 sequences are SNHLY and FYNNEI. This CDR3 is 17 amino acids long. DNA of the CDR3: TGTGCCAGCAGTCACCTAATAGCGGGGCTGAACACCGGGGAGCTGTTTTTT. Translated: CASSHLIAGLNTGELFF. Using reference TRBV2 and TRBJ2-2 for the parts outside the CDR3, the full variable domain is EPEVTQTPSHQVTQMGQEVILRCVPISNHLYFYWYRQILGQKVEFLVSFYNNEISEKSEIFDDQFSVERPDGSNFTLKIRSTKLEDSAMYFCASSHLIAGLNTGELFFGEGSRLTVL.

This clonotype was seen at least ten times. In DNA, the CDR3 is TGTGCCACCAGCAGAGCTACAGAGGGCAATCAGCCCCAGCATTTT. It is translated as CATSRATEGNQPQHF. The V and J genes are TRBV15 and TRBJ1-5; D unclear. The CDR3 contains 15 residues. Germline CDR1 and CDR2: LNHNV and YYDKDF (reference sequence). Trimming took off 1 base at V and 2 bases at J, with 9 bases between the two ends.

This clonotype has ten or more counts. The chain combines TRBV30 with TRBJ2-5; 7 bases align to TRBD1. After removal of 2 bases from V and 6 bases from J, the junction contained 12 bases not matched to a gene. Germline V gene lookup returns CDR1 GTSNPN and CDR2 SVGIG (reference sequence). The CDR3 has 15 residues. The CDR3 coding sequence is TGTGCCTGGAGTCGAGAGACAGGGCCGTGGAAGACCCAGTACTTC. This translates into CAWSRETGPWKTQYF.

This clonotype was recorded many times. The chain recombines TRBV20-1 with TRBJ1-2; D uncertain. V lost 3 bases to trimming and J lost 5 bases, with 19 bases between them. The CDR3 length is 15 residues. Per germline, CDR1 DFQATT and CDR2 SNEGSKA (reference sequence). In DNA, the CDR3 is TGCAGTGCTAGGGGCAGGCTCAAGGAGTGGTATGGCTACACCTTC. Encoded protein: CSARGRLKEWYGYTF.

Notes on this clonotype: A read error is possible here, since a much larger clone lies one base away. The genes are TRBV19 and TRBJ1-5; D may be TRBD1 (5 bases). Germline V CDR1 and CDR2: LNHDA, SQIVND (reference sequence). Trimming pared 4 bases from V and 2 bases from J, leaving 9 bases between. The CDR3 has 14 residues. This chain's CDR3 is CASSTGTCNQPQHF. CDR3 nucleotides: TGTGCCAGTAGTACAGGGACTTGCAATCAGCCCCAGCATTTT.

This clonotype was found a few times. The chain employs TRBV6-1 and TRBJ1-5, with 11 bases fitting TRBD1. The germline V gene has CDR1 MNHNS and CDR2 SASEGT. The ends lost 7 bases at V and 6 bases at J; junction bases unmatched: 5. CDR3 length: 14 residues. As DNA, the CDR3 is TGTGCCAGCAAGCTGGACAGGGGGCTTCAGCCCCAGCATTTT. Its protein is CASKLDRGLQPQHF.

In its sample, this clonotype was seen many times. The CDR3 region is CAISGSGRDQPQHF. The CDR3 bases are TGTGCCATCAGTGGATCTGGGAGGGATCAGCCCCAGCATTTT. The J gene is TRBJ1-5, the V gene TRBV10-3, with no clear D. Looked up from germline, CDR1 is ENHRY and CDR2 is SYGVKD. The V end was cut by 4 bases, the J end by 5 bases, with 12 bases between. CDR3 length equals 14 residues.

Many counts were recorded for this clonotype. The rearrangement uses TRBV12-3 or TRBV12-4 and TRBJ2-7; 11 nucleotides agree with TRBD2. After removal of 3 bases from V and 4 bases from J, the junction contained 5 bases not matched to a gene. This CDR3 has 15 amino acids. This CDR3 reads CASSFGASGGYEQYF. CDR3 bases: TGTGCCAGCAGTTTTGGTGCTAGCGGGGGGTACGAGCAGTACTTC.

Ten or more counts support this clonotype. This chain links TRBV6-2 or TRBV6-3 with TRBJ1-5, with TRBD1 matching over 10 bases. The CDR3 is 18 residues long. Looked up from germline, CDR1 is MNHEY and CDR2 is SVGEGT. V dropped 5 bases and J dropped 6; count of bases not matched to a gene: 16. In DNA form, the CDR3 reads TGTGCCAGCAGTAACCTAGACAGGGGGCTACGGAGAGGTCAGCCCCAGCATTTT. This gives the protein CASSNLDRGLRRGQPQHF.

The sample holds many counts of this clonotype. V gene TRBV4-3 combines with J gene TRBJ2-2, with 9 bases aligning to TRBD2. Germline loops: CDR1 LGHNA, CDR2 YSLEER. V was pared by 0 bases and J by 5 bases, with 7 bases of the junction left unmatched. This CDR3 contains 17 residues. The CDR3 loop reads CASSQDLAGGRTGELFF. CDR3 sequence (DNA): TGCGCCAGCAGCCAAGATCTTGCGGGGGGGAGGACCGGGGAGCTGTTTTTT.

This clonotype was counted many times. The genes are TRBV20-1 and TRBJ2-5; 10 bases align to TRBD2. The V segment lost 1 base and the J segment 5 bases; nucleotides outside the gene matches: 7. This CDR3 has 15 amino acids. Germline V gives CDR1 DFQATT, CDR2 SNEGSKA (reference sequence). CDR3 coding DNA: TGCAGTGCTAGAGGGCTAGCGGGAGTTGGTGAGACCCAGTACTTC. This gives the protein CSARGLAGVGETQYF.

The chain combines TRBV6-1 with TRBJ1-5, with 7 nucleotides matching TRBD1. V trimming: 5 bases; J trimming: 0 bases; junction bases outside the gene matches: 10. The CDR3 runs to 17 residues. From germline, CDR1 is MNHNS and CDR2 SASEGT. The CDR3 bases are TGTGCCAGCAGTACCCTGGGACAGTATTATAGCAATCAGCCCCAGCATTTT. Translating it yields CASSTLGQYYSNQPQHF.

This clonotype has ten or more counts. The chain links TRBV6-1 to TRBJ2-7; 8 bases line up with TRBD2. The CDR3 extends over 17 amino acids. Germline values: CDR1 MNHNS, CDR2 SASEGT. The junction had 11 bases not matched to a gene; V was cut back by 1 base and J by 3 bases. The CDR3 sequence: CASSEEVEIAGLYEQYF. The CDR3, as DNA: TGTGCCAGCAGTGAAGAAGTGGAAATAGCGGGACTCTACGAGCAGTACTTC.

This clonotype has a count of ten or more. In DNA form, the CDR3 reads TGTGCCAGCAGTGGGGCGTCAGGACGGTACTCTGGAAACACCATATATTTT. Translation gives CASSGASGRYSGNTIYF. The rearrangement uses TRBV6-1 and TRBJ1-3, with unresolved D. V lost 4 bases and J lost 0, with 16 bases in between. CDR3 length: 17 amino acids. The V gene's germline CDR1 is MNHNS and CDR2 SASEGT.

This clonotype was detected ten times or more. This rearrangement joins TRBV12-3 or TRBV12-4 to TRBJ1-2, with D perhaps matching TRBD1 (5 bases). V was pared by 5 bases and J by 8 bases, with 12 bases between. This CDR3 contains 12 residues. The CDR3 loop is CASSAPGGGYTF. CDR3 bases: TGTGCCAGCAGTGCCCCCGGGGGGGGCTACACCTTC.

The rearrangement links TRBV4-2 to TRBJ2-7; a possible D gene is TRBD2 (6 bases). The CDR3 is made up of 15 amino acids. Germline values: CDR1 LGHNA, CDR2 YNFKEQ. The germline V and J ends were trimmed by 1 base and 0 bases, with 10 bases remaining between them. In DNA, the CDR3 is TGTGCCAGCAGCCAAGCCGCGGGGAGCTCCTACGAGCAGTACTTC. Protein product: CASSQAAGSSYEQYF.

This clonotype was seen ten or more times. The chain carries TRBV12-3 or TRBV12-4 and TRBJ2-5; tentatively, D is TRBD1 (6 bases). Trimming took off 11 bases at V and 5 bases at J, with 18 bases between the two ends. CDR3 length: 13 residues. The CDR3 region is CASAGTNEETQYF. The CDR3 nucleotides are TGTGCCTCGGCCGGGACAAACGAGGAGACCCAGTACTTC.

This clonotype occurred many times. The rearrangement joins TRBV5-1 to TRBJ2-3, with D possibly matching TRBD1 (5 bases). The CDR3 contains 15 residues. From germline, CDR1 is SGHRS and CDR2 YFSETQ. Trimming cost V 0 bases and J 2 bases, with 10 bases left between them. CDR3 nucleotide sequence: TGCGCCAGCAGCTTGGGGGCAGGGCCCACAGATACGCAGTATTTT. Protein: CASSLGAGPTDTQYF. Full variable domain (outside the CDR3, taken from reference TRBV5-1 and TRBJ2-3): KAGVTQTPRYLIKTRGQQVTLSCSPISGHRSVSWYQQTPGQGLQFLFEYFSETQRNKGNFPGRFSGRQFSNSRSEMNVSTLELGDSALYLCASSLGAGPTDTQYFGPGTRLTVL.

This clonotype occurred many times. In DNA form, the CDR3 reads TGTGCCAGCAGTCGCTCCCGGGACACCTATGGCTACACCTTC. Protein: CASSRSRDTYGYTF. This chain uses TRBV12-3 or TRBV12-4 with TRBJ1-2, with D perhaps matching TRBD1 (6 bases). V was trimmed by 5 bases and J by 4 bases, leaving 14 bases between them. CDR3 length equals 14 residues.

In its sample, this clonotype was seen many times. The rearrangement joins TRBV11-2 to TRBJ1-2; no reliable D call. V was pared by 5 bases and J by 0 bases, with 19 bases between. CDR3 length: 17 residues. Germline lookup yields CDR1 SGHAT and CDR2 FQNNGV. CDR3 nucleotide sequence: TGTGCCAGCAGCAAGGGAGCAGGCCAAGCTACTAACTATGGCTACACCTTC. As protein: CASSKGAGQATNYGYTF.

The table lists this clonotype with many counts. The chain combines TRBV28 with TRBJ1-6; weak D call: TRBD1 (6 bases). The ends were cut back, 1 base at V and 3 bases at J, with 13 bases in the middle. The CDR3 loop spans 17 amino acids. Germline CDR1 reads MDHEN; CDR2 reads SYDVKM. Here the CDR3 DNA reads TGTGCCAGCAGTTTATTATCGACAGGAGTCTATAATTCACCCCTCCACTTT. Encoded protein: CASSLLSTGVYNSPLHF.